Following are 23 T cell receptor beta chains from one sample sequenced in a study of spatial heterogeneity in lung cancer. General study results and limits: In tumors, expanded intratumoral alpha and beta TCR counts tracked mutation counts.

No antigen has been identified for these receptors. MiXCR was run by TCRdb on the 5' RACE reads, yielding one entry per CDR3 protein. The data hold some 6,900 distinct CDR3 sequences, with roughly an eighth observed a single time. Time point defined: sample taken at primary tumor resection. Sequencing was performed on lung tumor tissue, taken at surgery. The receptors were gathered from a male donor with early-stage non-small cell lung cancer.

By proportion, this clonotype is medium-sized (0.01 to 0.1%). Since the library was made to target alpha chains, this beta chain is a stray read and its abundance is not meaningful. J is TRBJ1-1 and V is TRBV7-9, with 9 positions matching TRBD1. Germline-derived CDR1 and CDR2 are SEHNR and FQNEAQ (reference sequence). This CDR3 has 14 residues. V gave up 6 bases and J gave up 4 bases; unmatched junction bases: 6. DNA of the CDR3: TGTGCCAGCAGTGCCGGGACAGGGTCCACTGAAGCTTTCTTT. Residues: CASSAGTGSTEAFF.

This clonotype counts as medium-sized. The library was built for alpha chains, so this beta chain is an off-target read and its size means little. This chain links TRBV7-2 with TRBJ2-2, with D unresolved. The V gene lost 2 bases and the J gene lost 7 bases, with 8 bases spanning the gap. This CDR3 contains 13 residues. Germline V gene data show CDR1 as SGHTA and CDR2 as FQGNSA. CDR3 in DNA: TGTGCCAGCAGCTTATGGTCGGACGGGGAGCTGTTTTTT. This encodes CASSLWSDGELFF.

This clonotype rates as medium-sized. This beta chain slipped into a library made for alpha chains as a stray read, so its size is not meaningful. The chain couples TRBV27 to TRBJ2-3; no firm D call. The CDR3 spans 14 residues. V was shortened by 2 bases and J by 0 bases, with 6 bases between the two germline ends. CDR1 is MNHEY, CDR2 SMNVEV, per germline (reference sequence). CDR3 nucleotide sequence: TGTGCCAGCAGTTTAGAAAGAAGCACAGATACGCAGTATTTT. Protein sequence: CASSLERSTDTQYF.

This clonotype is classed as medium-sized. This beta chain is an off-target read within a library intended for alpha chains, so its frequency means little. The CDR3 here is CATSDSDTDTQYF. The CDR3, as DNA: TGTGCCACCAGTGATTCGGACACAGATACGCAGTATTTT. The chain couples TRBV24-1 to TRBJ2-3; no clear D. The CDR3 is 13 residues long. CDR1 and CDR2 from the germline V gene are KGHDR and SFDVKD. The ends were cut back, 2 bases at V and 2 bases at J, with 4 bases in the middle.

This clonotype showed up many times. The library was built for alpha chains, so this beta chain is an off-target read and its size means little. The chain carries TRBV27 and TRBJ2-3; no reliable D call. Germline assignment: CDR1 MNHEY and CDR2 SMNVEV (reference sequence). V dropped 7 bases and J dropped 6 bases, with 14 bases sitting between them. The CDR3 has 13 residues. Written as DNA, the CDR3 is TGTGCCAGCATAAGGTCTGTGAGGGATACGCAGTATTTT. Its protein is CASIRSVRDTQYF.

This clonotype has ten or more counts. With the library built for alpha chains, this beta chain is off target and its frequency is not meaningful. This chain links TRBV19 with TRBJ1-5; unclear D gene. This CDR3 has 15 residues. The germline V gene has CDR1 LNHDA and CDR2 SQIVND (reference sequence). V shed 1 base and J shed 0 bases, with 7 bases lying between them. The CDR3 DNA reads TGTGCCAGTAGTATAGTTAGTAATAGCAATCAGCCCCAGCATTTT. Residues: CASSIVSNSNQPQHF.

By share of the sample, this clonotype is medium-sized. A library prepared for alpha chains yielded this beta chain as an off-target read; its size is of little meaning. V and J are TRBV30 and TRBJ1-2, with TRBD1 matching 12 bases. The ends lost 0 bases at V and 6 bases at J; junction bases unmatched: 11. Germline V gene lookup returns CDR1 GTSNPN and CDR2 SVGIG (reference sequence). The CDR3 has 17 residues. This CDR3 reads CAWSVRRGDRGPNGYTF. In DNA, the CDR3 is TGTGCCTGGAGTGTACGGAGGGGGGACAGGGGGCCGAATGGCTACACCTTC.

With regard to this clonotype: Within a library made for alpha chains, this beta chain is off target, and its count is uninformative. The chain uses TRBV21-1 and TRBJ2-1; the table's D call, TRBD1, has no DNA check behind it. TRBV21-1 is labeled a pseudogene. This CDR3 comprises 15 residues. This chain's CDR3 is CASSPGVSVYNEQFF. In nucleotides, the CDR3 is TGTGCCAGCAGCCCGGGGGTGTCCGTATACAATGAGCAGTTCTTC.

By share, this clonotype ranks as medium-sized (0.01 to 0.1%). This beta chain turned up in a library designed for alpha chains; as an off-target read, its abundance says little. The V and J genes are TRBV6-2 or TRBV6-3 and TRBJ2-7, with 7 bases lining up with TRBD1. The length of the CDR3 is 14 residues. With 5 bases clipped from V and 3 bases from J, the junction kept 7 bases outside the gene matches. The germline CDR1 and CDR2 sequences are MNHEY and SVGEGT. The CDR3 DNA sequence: TGTGCCAGCAGTAAACAGGGGTATGGCTACGAGCAGTACTTC. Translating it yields CASSKQGYGYEQYF.

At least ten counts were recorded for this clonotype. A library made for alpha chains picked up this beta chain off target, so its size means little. The DNA of the CDR3 is TGTGCTAGTGGTTTGGTACCTAACACCGGGGAGCTGTTTTTT. It is translated as CASGLVPNTGELFF. The chain couples TRBV12-5 to TRBJ2-2; D ambiguous. The germline V and J ends were trimmed by 0 bases and 2 bases, with 4 bases remaining between them. The CDR3 contains 14 residues. Germline assignment: CDR1 LGHNT and CDR2 FRNRAP.

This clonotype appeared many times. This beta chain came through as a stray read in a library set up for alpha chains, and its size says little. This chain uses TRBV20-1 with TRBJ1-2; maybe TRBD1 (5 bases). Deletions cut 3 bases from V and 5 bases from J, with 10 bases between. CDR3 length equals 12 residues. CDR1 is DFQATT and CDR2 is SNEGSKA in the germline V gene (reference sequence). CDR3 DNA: TGCAGTGCTAGGAGGACAAATTATGGCTACACCTTC. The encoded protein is CSARRTNYGYTF.

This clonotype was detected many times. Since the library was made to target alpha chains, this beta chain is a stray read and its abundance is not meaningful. CDR3 DNA sequence: TGTGCCTGGAGGCCCCCGGGGTACTACTACGAGCAGTACTTC. It codes for CAWRPPGYYYEQYF. The chain carries TRBV30 and TRBJ2-7; D might be TRBD2 (5 bases). Trimming left V 3 bases short and J 3 bases short, with 15 bases between. Germline lookup yields CDR1 GTSNPN and CDR2 SVGIG (reference sequence). This CDR3 has 14 residues. Using reference TRBV30 and TRBJ2-7 for the parts outside the CDR3, the full variable domain is SQTIHQWPATLVQPVGSPLSLECTVEGTSNPNLYWYRQAAGRGLQLLFYSVGIGQISSEVPQNLSASRPQDRQFILSSKKLLLSDSGFYLCAWRPPGYYYEQYFGPGTRLTVT.

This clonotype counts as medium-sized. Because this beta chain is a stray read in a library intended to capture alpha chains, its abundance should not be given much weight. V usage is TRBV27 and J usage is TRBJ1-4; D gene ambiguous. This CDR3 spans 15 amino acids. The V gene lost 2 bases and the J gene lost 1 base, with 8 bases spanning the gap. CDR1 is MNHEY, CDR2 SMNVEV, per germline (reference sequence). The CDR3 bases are TGTGCCAGCAGTTTAAGGAGAGGAACTAATGAAAAACTGTTTTTT. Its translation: CASSLRRGTNEKLFF.

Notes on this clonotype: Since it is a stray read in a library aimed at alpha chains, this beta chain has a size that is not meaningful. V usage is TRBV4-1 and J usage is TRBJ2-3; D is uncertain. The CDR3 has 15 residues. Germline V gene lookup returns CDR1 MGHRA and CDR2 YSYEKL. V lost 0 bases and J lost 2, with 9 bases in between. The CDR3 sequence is CASSQEGLITDTQYF. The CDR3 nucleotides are TGCGCCAGCAGCCAAGAGGGCCTAATCACAGATACGCAGTATTTT.

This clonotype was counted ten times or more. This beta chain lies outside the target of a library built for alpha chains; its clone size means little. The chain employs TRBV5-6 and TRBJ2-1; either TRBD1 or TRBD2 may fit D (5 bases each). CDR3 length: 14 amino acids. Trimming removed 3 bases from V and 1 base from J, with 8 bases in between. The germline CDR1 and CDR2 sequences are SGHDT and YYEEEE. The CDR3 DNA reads TGTGCCAGCAGCTCCTGGGGGTCCTACAATGAGCAGTTCTTC. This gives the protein CASSSWGSYNEQFF.

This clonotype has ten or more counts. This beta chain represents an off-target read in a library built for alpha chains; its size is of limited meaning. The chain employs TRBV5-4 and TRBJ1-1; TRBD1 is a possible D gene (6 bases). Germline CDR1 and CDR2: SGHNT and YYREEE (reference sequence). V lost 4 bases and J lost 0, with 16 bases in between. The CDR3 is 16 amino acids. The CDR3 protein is CASSPGQGPMNTEAFF. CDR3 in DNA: TGTGCCAGCAGCCCTGGGCAGGGGCCCATGAACACTGAAGCTTTCTTT.

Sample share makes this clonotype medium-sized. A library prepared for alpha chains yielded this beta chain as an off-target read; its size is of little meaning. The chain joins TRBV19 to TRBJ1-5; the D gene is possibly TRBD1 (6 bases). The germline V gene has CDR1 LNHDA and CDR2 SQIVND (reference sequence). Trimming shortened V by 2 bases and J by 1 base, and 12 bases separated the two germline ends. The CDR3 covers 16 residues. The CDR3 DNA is TGTGCCAGTAGTATAAGGGGGGAGGGGAGCAATCAGCCCCAGCATTTT. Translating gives CASSIRGEGSNQPQHF.

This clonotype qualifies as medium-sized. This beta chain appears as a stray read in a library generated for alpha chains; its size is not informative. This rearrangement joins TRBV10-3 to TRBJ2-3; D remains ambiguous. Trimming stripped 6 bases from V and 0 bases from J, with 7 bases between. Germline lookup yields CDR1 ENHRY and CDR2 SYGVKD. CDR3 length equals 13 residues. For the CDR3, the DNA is TGTGCCATCAGGGCCACGAGCACAGATACGCAGTATTTT. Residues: CAIRATSTDTQYF.

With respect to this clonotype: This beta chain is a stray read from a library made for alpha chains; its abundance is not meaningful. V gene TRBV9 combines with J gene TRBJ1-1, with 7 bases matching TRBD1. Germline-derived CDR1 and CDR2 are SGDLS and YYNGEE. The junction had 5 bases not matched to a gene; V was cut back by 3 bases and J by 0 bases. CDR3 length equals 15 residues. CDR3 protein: CASSARGQLNTEAFF. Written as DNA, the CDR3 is TGTGCCAGCAGCGCCAGGGGACAGCTGAACACTGAAGCTTTCTTT. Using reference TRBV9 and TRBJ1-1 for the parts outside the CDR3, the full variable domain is DSGVTQTPKHLITATGQRVTLRCSPRSGDLSVYWYQQSLDQGLQFLIQYYNGEERAKGNILERFSAQQFPDLHSELNLSSLELGDSALYFCASSARGQLNTEAFFGQGTRLTVV.

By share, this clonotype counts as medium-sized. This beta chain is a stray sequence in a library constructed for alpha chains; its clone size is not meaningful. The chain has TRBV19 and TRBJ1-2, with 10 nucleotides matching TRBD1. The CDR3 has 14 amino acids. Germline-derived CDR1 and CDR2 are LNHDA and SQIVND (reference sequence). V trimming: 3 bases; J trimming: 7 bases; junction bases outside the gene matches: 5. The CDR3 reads CASSITGTGVGYTF. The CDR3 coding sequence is TGTGCCAGTAGTATTACCGGGACAGGGGTTGGCTACACCTTC.

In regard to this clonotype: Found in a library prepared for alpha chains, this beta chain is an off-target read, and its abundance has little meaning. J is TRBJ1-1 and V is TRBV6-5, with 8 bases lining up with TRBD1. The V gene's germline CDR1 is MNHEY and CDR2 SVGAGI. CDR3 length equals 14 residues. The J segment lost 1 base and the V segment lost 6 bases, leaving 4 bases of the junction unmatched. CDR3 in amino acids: CASSHRGTNTEAFF. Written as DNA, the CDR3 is TGTGCCAGCAGCCACAGGGGGACGAACACTGAAGCTTTCTTT.

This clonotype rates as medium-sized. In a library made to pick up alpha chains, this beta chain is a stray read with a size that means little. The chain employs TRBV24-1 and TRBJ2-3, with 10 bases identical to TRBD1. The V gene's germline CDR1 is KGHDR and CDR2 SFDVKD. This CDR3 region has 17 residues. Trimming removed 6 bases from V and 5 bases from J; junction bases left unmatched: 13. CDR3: CATSPLQSGTGEDTQYF. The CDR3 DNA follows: TGTGCCACCAGTCCCCTCCAGTCCGGGACAGGGGAAGATACGCAGTATTTT.

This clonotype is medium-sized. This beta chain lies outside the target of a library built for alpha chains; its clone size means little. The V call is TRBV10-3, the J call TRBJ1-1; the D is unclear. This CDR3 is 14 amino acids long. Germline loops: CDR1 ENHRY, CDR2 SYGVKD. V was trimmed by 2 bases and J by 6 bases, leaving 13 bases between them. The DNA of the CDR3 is TGTGCCATCAGTGAGGGCAGACGAACGGCTGAAGCTTTCTTT. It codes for CAISEGRRTAEAFF.